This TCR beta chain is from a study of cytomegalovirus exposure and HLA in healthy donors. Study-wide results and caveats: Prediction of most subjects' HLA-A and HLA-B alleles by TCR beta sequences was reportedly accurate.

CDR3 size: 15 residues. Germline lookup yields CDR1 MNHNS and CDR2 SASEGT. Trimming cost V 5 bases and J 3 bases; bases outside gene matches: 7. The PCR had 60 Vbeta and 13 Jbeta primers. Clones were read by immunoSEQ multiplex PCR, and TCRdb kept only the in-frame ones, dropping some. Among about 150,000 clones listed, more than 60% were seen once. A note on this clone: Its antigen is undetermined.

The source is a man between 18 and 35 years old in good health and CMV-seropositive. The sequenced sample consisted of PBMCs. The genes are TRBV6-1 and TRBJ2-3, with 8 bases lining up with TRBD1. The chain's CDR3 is CASSTRTGRTDTQYF. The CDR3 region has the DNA TGTGCCAGCAGTACCCGGACAGGGAGGACAGATACGCAGTATTTT.